The 5 T cell receptor beta chains given below trace back to one sample, sequenced in a study of radiotherapy plus CTLA-4 blockade in lung cancer. Assay used: immunoSEQ multiplex PCR; TCRdb lists only in-frame clones, some missing. Altogether about 73,000 clones are present, 80% to 90% being singletons, with the ten largest covering 35% to 45%. Sequenced material: peripheral blood, taken from a patient treated with radiotherapy plus ipilimumab. The receptors were sampled from a human donor with non-small cell lung cancer that progressed on radiotherapy plus ipilimumab.

The V gene is TRBV2, the J gene TRBJ2-7; no firm D call. The CDR3 spans 12 residues. V lost 5 bases and J lost 4, with 9 bases in between. Looked up from germline, CDR1 is SNHLY and CDR2 is FYNNEI. Here the CDR3 reads CASSLTHYEQYF. In nucleotides, the CDR3 is TGTGCCAGCAGTCTAACTCATTACGAGCAGTACTTC.

In DNA form, the CDR3 reads TGCGCCAGCAGCCAAGATGTGTCTAGCGGGAGCAATGAGCAGTTCTTC. Residues: CASSQDVSSGSNEQFF. The genes are TRBV4-1 and TRBJ2-1, with 10 bases lining up with TRBD2. Germline loops: CDR1 MGHRA, CDR2 YSYEKL. The CDR3 loop spans 16 amino acids. V was clipped by 0 bases and J by 6 bases; unmatched bases: 5.

The genes are TRBV6-5 and TRBJ1-4, with 10 bases fitting TRBD1. The V gene end was trimmed by 5 bases and the J gene end by 3 bases; junction bases not matched to a gene: 0. The CDR3 length is 14 residues. Germline loops: CDR1 MNHEY, CDR2 SVGAGI. CDR3 nucleotide sequence: TGTGCCAGCAGTGGACAGGGGGCTAATGAAAAACTGTTTTTT. As protein: CASSGQGANEKLFF.

The table lists this clone with a few counts. The J gene is TRBJ2-1, the V gene TRBV19, with D perhaps TRBD2 (6 bases). The CDR3 covers 14 residues. The germline CDR1 and CDR2 sequences are LNHDA and SQIVND (reference sequence). V was trimmed by 3 bases and J by 8 bases, leaving 14 bases between them. The CDR3 here is CASSITGEGDEQFF. CDR3 coding DNA: TGTGCCAGTAGTATCACGGGAGAGGGCGATGAGCAGTTCTTC.

The genes are TRBV19 and TRBJ1-3, with a weak D call TRBD1 (5 bases). The CDR3 spans 16 residues. Trimming stripped 5 bases from V and 0 bases from J, with 14 bases between. CDR1 is LNHDA, CDR2 SQIVND, per germline (reference sequence). The CDR3, as DNA: TGTGCCAGTAGTCCCATGGGGCTGAGCTCTGGAAACACCATATATTTT. Protein: CASSPMGLSSGNTIYF.